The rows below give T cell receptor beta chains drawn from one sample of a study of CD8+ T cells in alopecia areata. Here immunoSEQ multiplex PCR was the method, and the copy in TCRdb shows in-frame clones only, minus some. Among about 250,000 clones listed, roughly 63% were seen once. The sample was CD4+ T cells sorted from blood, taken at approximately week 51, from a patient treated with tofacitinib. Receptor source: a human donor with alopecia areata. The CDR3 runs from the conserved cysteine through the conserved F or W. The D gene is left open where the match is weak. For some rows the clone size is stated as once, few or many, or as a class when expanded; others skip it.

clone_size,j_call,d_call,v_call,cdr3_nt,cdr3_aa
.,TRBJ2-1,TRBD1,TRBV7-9,TGTGCCAGCAGCTTAGATGAGACAGGGAACTACAATGAGCAGTTCTTC,CASSLDETGNYNEQFF
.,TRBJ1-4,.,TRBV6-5,TGTGCCAGCAGTAAAGGAAGGGGGACTAATGAAAAACTGTTTTTT,CASSKGRGTNEKLFF
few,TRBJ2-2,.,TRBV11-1,TGTGCCAGCAGGAACACCGGGGAGCTGTTTTTT,CASRNTGELFF
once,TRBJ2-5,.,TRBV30,TGTGCCTGGCATGTCCGGGAGACCCAGTACTTC,CAWHVRETQYF
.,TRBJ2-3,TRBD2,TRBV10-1,TGCGCCACCCAAGCGGGGGCCACAGATACGCAGTATTTT,CATQAGATDTQYF
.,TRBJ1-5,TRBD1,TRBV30,TGTGCCTGGAGTGCAGGGGGCGGACAGCCCCAGCATTTT,CAWSAGGGQPQHF
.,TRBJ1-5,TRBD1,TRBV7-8,TGTGCCAGCAGCCCCGGGACAGGCGGCGATCAGCCCCAGCATTTT,CASSPGTGGDQPQHF
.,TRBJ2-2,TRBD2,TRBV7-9,TGTGCCAGCAGCTTAACGCGCCGAATAGCGGGGACGAACACCGGGGAGCTGTTTTTT,CASSLTRRIAGTNTGELFF
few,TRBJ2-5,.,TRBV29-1,TGCAGCGTCGGACAGAGTAAAGAGACCCAGTACTTC,CSVGQSKETQYF
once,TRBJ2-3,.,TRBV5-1,TGCGCCAGCAGCGACCCACGAGGCACAGATACGCAGTATTTT,CASSDPRGTDTQYF
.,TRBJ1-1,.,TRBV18,TGTGCCAGCTCACCACCTGGGACGAGGAACACTGAAGCTTTCTTT,CASSPPGTRNTEAFF
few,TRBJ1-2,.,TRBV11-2,TGTGCCAGCAGCCCCGACGCTGCTGGCTACACCTTC,CASSPDAAGYTF
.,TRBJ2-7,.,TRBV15,TGTGCCACCAGCAGAGGTGACAGACTCCTTGCCTACGAGCAGTACTTC,CATSRGDRLLAYEQYF
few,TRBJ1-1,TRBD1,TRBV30,TGTGCCTGGGCCGGGACAGGGGTAGACACTGAAGCTTTCTTT,CAWAGTGVDTEAFF
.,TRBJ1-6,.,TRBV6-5,TGTGCCAGCAGACCGGACATGACATGGTCACCCCTCCACTTT,CASRPDMTWSPLHF
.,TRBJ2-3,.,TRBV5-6,TGTGCCAGCAGCTTGACGGGGAGCACAGATACGCAGTATTTT,CASSLTGSTDTQYF
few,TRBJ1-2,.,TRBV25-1,TGTGCCAGCAGTGAATCTGACTATGGCTACACCTTC,CASSESDYGYTF
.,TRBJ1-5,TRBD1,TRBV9,TGTGCCAGCAGCCCCGGACAGGGAAGTCAGCCCCAGCATTTT,CASSPGQGSQPQHF
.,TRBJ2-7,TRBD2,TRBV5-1,TGCGCCAGCAGCTTGAGCGGGGGTTCCTACGAGCAGTACTTC,CASSLSGGSYEQYF
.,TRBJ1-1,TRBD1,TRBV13,TGTGCCAGCAGCTTTGGGACAGTCATGAACACTGAAGCTTTCTTT,CASSFGTVMNTEAFF
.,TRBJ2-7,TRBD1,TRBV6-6,TGTGCCAGCAGTTACACGGGACAGGGGAACGAGCAGTACTTC,CASSYTGQGNEQYF
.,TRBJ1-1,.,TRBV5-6,TGTGCCAGCACCCTGCGGGGAGCCGAACTGAACACTGAAGCTTTCTTT,CASTLRGAELNTEAFF
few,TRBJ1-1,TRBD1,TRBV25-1,TGTGCCAGCAGTCCCAGGGGGCCGGGCACTGAAGCTTTCTTT,CASSPRGPGTEAFF
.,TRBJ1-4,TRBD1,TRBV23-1,TGCGCCAGTGGAGAGGGGGCGAAGTATGAAAAACTGTTTTTT,CASGEGAKYEKLFF
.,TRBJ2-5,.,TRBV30,TGTGCCTGGAGTGGGCAGACAGCCCAGTACTTC,CAWSGQTAQYF
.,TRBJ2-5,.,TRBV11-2,TGTGCCAGCAGCCGCCGGGTGGACGGAGAGACCCAGTACTTC,CASSRRVDGETQYF
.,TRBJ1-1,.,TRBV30,TGTGCCTGGAGTACAATCCAGGGGTCTGAAGCTTTCTTT,CAWSTIQGSEAFF
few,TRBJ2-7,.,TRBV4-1,TGCGCCAGCAGCCCAAGCCGAGCGCTGTCCTACGAGCAGTACTTC,CASSPSRALSYEQYF
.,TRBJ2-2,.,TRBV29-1,TGCAGCGTTAACAGGGCGGACACCGGGGAGCTGTTTTTT,CSVNRADTGELFF
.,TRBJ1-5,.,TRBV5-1,TGCGCCAGCAGCTTTGACGGGAATCAGCCCCAGCATTTT,CASSFDGNQPQHF
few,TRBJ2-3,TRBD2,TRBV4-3,TGCGCCAGCAGCCCGGGGGGGGCCCTGATAGATACGCAGTATTTT,CASSPGGALIDTQYF
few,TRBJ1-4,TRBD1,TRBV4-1,TGCGCCAGCAGCCAAGGACAGGGGCCGGAAAAACTGTTTTTT,CASSQGQGPEKLFF
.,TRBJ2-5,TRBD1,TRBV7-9,TGTGCCAGCAGCCTCTCCGGGACAGAACAAGAGACCCAGTACTTC,CASSLSGTEQETQYF
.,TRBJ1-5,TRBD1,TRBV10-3,TGTGCCATCAGTGTTGACAGGGAGGGGGGTCAGCCCCAGCATTTT,CAISVDREGGQPQHF
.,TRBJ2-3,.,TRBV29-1,TGCAGCGTCTCCCCTAGGGGGACCACAGATACGCAGTATTTT,CSVSPRGTTDTQYF
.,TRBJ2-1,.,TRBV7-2,TGTGCCAGCAGCTTAGCGTTTTCGGGCTACAATGAGCAGTTCTTC,CASSLAFSGYNEQFF
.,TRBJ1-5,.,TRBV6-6,TGTGCCAGCAGCACCGGACCTAGAGTGAGCAATCAGCCCCAGCATTTT,CASSTGPRVSNQPQHF
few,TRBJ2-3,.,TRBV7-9,TGTGCCAGCAGTTCACTTTCCACAGATACGCAGTATTTT,CASSSLSTDTQYF
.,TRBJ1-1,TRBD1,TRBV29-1,TGCAGCGTCGACAGGGGATTCAACACTGAAGCTTTCTTT,CSVDRGFNTEAFF
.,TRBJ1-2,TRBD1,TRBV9,TGTGCCAGCAGCGGGACAGGGTACGGTGTCTATGGCTACACCTTC,CASSGTGYGVYGYTF
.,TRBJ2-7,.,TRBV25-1,TGTGCCAGCAGTGAACTGACAGGGAGGTACGAGCAGTACTTC,CASSELTGRYEQYF
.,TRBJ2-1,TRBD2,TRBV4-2,TGTGCCAGCAGCCAAGCCGGGACTACGGCGTCCAATGAGCAGTTCTTC,CASSQAGTTASNEQFF
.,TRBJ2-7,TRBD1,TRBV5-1,TGCGCCAGCAGCCTGGACCCCTCCGGGACAGGGTTTCTCGAGCAGTACTTC,CASSLDPSGTGFLEQYF
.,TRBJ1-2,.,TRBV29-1,TGCAGCGTACCCGGCTATGGCTACACCTTC,CSVPGYGYTF
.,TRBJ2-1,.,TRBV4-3,TGCGCCAGCAGCTCACGGACCAGAGTGGAGCAGTTCTTC,CASSSRTRVEQFF
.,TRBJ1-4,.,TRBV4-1,TGCGCCAGCAGCCATATGGGTGAAAAACTGTTTTTT,CASSHMGEKLFF
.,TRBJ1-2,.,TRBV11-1,TGTGCCAGCAGCCCTGATGAACAGGGTCCCTATGGCTACACCTTC,CASSPDEQGPYGYTF
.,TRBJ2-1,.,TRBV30,TGTGCCTGTACAGGTTACAATGAGCAGTTCTTC,CACTGYNEQFF
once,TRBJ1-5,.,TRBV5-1,TGCGCCAGCAGCCCGGGGCAGCCGAATCAGCCCCAGCATTTT,CASSPGQPNQPQHF
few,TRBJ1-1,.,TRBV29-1,TGCAGCGTTCCCCCCCGACACGACGGGATGAACACTGAAGCTTTCTTT,CSVPPRHDGMNTEAFF
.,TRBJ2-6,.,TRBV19,TGTGCCAGTACCTACGAGGGGTTCAGGTCTGGGGCCAACGTCCTGACTTTC,CASTYEGFRSGANVLTF
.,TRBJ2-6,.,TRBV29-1,TGCAGCGTGGTGGGATCCAACGTCCTGACTTTC,CSVVGSNVLTF
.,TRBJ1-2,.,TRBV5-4,TGTGCCAGCAGCTTGGAAGGTGTCGATGGCTACACCTTC,CASSLEGVDGYTF
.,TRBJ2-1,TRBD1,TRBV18,TGTGCCAGCTCACCTGGACAGGGTCGGATCGATGAGCAGTTCTTC,CASSPGQGRIDEQFF
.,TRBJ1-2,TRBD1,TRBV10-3,TGTGCCATCAGTGGGGGACAGGGGCGCTACACCTTC,CAISGGQGRYTF
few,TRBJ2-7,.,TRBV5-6,TGTGCCAGCAGCATAGACCGGAGAAACACCTACGAGCAGTACTTC,CASSIDRRNTYEQYF
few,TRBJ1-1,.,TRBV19,TGTGCCAGTAGTCCCAGATGGATGAACACTGAAGCTTTCTTT,CASSPRWMNTEAFF